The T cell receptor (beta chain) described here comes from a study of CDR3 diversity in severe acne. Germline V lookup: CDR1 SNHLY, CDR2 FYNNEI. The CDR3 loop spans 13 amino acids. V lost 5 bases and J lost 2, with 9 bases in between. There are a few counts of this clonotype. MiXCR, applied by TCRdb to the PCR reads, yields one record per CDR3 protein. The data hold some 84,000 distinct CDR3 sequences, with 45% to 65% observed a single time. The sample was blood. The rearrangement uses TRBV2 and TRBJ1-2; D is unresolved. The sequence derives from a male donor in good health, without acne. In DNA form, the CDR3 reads TGTGCCAGCAGTTCCCGACTAAACTATGGCTACACCTTC. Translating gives CASSSRLNYGYTF.